A selection of T cell receptor beta chains follows, all from one sample in a study of T-cell reconstitution after alpha-beta-depleted transplantation in children. TCRdb analysed the PCR reads with MiXCR anew, one entry per CDR3 protein. The sample contains some 600,000 distinct CDR3 sequences, 10% to 15% of which appear only once. Sequences were derived from PBMCs, mostly from graft donor cells, sampled 360 days after TCRalphabeta/CD19-depleted stem cell transplant. These receptors all stem from a male patient under 18 who had a stem cell transplant for acute myeloid leukemia, so the T cells may come from the graft donor. The CDR3 runs from the conserved cysteine through the conserved F or W. D genes are given only for firm matches. Expanded clones get a size class; other rows say once, few or many, or leave the size out.

d_call: -
clone_size: -
cdr3_length: 15
v_call: TRBV7-8
j_call: TRBJ1-1
cdr3_nt: TGTGCCAGCAGCTTAGTTCAGCCACTGAACACTGAAGCTTTCTTT
cdr3_aa: CASSLVQPLNTEAFF

d_call: -
clone_size: -
cdr3_length: 13
v_call: TRBV6-5
j_call: TRBJ2-5
cdr3_nt: TGTGCCAGCAGTTACCAGGGGATGGAGACCCAGTACTTC
cdr3_aa: CASSYQGMETQYF

d_call: TRBD1
clone_size: -
cdr3_length: 14
v_call: TRBV28
j_call: TRBJ1-2
cdr3_nt: TGTGCCAGCAGTTTCCGAGACAGGGGCCATGGCTACACCTTC
cdr3_aa: CASSFRDRGHGYTF

d_call: -
clone_size: many
cdr3_length: 16
v_call: TRBV5-1
j_call: TRBJ2-1
cdr3_nt: TGCGCCAGCAGCTTGGCGGGTGGGACCTCCTACAATGAGCAGTTCTTC
cdr3_aa: CASSLAGGTSYNEQFF

d_call: -
clone_size: few
cdr3_length: 15
v_call: TRBV5-1
j_call: TRBJ2-1
cdr3_nt: TGCGCCAGCAGCTTGGCGAGCGGGACATCCAATGAGCAGTTCTTC
cdr3_aa: CASSLASGTSNEQFF

d_call: -
clone_size: -
cdr3_length: 16
v_call: TRBV28
j_call: TRBJ2-4
cdr3_nt: TGTGCCAGCGGGCCGCAGATCACCCTAGCCAAAAACATTCAGTACTTC
cdr3_aa: CASGPQITLAKNIQYF

d_call: -
clone_size: few
cdr3_length: 17
v_call: TRBV6-2/TRBV6-3
j_call: TRBJ2-1
cdr3_nt: TGTGCCAGCAGCAACACCGGACTACTCCTCTCCTACAATGAGCAGTTCTTC
cdr3_aa: CASSNTGLLLSYNEQFF

d_call: -
clone_size: -
cdr3_length: 12
v_call: TRBV30
j_call: TRBJ2-7
cdr3_nt: TGTGCCTGGGGTGGGAGTACCTACGAGCAGTACTTC
cdr3_aa: CAWGGSTYEQYF

d_call: TRBD2
clone_size: -
cdr3_length: 15
v_call: TRBV20-1
j_call: TRBJ2-1
cdr3_nt: TGCAGTGCTAGATCCGGACTAGCGGGAGCCTATGAGCAGTTCTTC
cdr3_aa: CSARSGLAGAYEQFF

d_call: TRBD1
clone_size: few
cdr3_length: 14
v_call: TRBV28
j_call: TRBJ2-7
cdr3_nt: TGTGCCAGCAGGCCCCACAGGGGGCTGGGGGAGCAGTACTTC
cdr3_aa: CASRPHRGLGEQYF

d_call: -
clone_size: -
cdr3_length: 17
v_call: TRBV18
j_call: TRBJ1-2
cdr3_nt: TGTGCCAGCTCACCACTGAACATGCCAGGGAAGGACTATGGCTACACCTTC
cdr3_aa: CASSPLNMPGKDYGYTF

d_call: TRBD2
clone_size: few
cdr3_length: 16
v_call: TRBV5-1
j_call: TRBJ2-1
cdr3_nt: TGCGCCAGCCGCCCTCCGGGACTAGCGGGGTTCAATGAGCAGTTCTTC
cdr3_aa: CASRPPGLAGFNEQFF

d_call: TRBD2
clone_size: -
cdr3_length: 14
v_call: TRBV7-2
j_call: TRBJ2-7
cdr3_nt: TGTGCCAGCAGCGGACTAGCGAGACGCTACGAGCAGTACTTC
cdr3_aa: CASSGLARRYEQYF

d_call: -
clone_size: few
cdr3_length: 12
v_call: TRBV11-3
j_call: TRBJ2-1
cdr3_nt: TGTGCCAGCAGCTCTCGCCGCAATGAGCAGTTCTTC
cdr3_aa: CASSSRRNEQFF

d_call: -
clone_size: few
cdr3_length: 13
v_call: TRBV20-1
j_call: TRBJ2-1
cdr3_nt: TGCAGTGCTAGGGGGGGCTGGGTCCCTGAGCAGTTCTTC
cdr3_aa: CSARGGWVPEQFF

d_call: -
clone_size: -
cdr3_length: 15
v_call: TRBV5-1
j_call: TRBJ2-7
cdr3_nt: TGCGCCAGCAGCTCTTACAGGGACCCTACCTACGAGCAGTACTTC
cdr3_aa: CASSSYRDPTYEQYF

d_call: -
clone_size: -
cdr3_length: 14
v_call: TRBV7-9
j_call: TRBJ2-3
cdr3_nt: TGTGCCAGCAGCTACCGGGCCCCGGAAAGAACGCAGTATTTT
cdr3_aa: CASSYRAPERTQYF

d_call: TRBD2
clone_size: -
cdr3_length: 17
v_call: TRBV10-3
j_call: TRBJ2-5
cdr3_nt: TGTGCCATCAGTGAGTGGCTAGCGGCTCCCCACCAAGAGACCCAGTACTTC
cdr3_aa: CAISEWLAAPHQETQYF

d_call: -
clone_size: -
cdr3_length: 14
v_call: TRBV5-1
j_call: TRBJ2-3
cdr3_nt: TGCGCCAGCAGCGAAACCATAGGCACAGATACGCAGTATTTT
cdr3_aa: CASSETIGTDTQYF

d_call: TRBD2
clone_size: -
cdr3_length: 14
v_call: TRBV29-1
j_call: TRBJ2-1
cdr3_nt: TGCAGCGCGCCCCAACTAGCGGGAGGGAATGAGCAGTTCTTC
cdr3_aa: CSAPQLAGGNEQFF

d_call: -
clone_size: few
cdr3_length: 12
v_call: TRBV20-1
j_call: TRBJ2-5
cdr3_nt: TGCAGTGCGAAGGGGGGTGGAGAGACCCAGTACTTC
cdr3_aa: CSAKGGGETQYF

d_call: TRBD2
clone_size: -
cdr3_length: 16
v_call: TRBV28
j_call: TRBJ2-1
cdr3_nt: TGTGCCATCCTCGGACTAGCGGGAGGCGGCTACAATGAGCAGTTCTTC
cdr3_aa: CAILGLAGGGYNEQFF

d_call: -
clone_size: many
cdr3_length: 16
v_call: TRBV5-1
j_call: TRBJ2-1
cdr3_nt: TGCGCCAGCAGCCGATCTGATGGCTGGGGAAACAATGAGCAGTTCTTC
cdr3_aa: CASSRSDGWGNNEQFF

d_call: -
clone_size: few
cdr3_length: 14
v_call: TRBV7-9
j_call: TRBJ1-2
cdr3_nt: TGTGCCAGCAGCTTAGAGCCAGGGAACTATGGCTACACCTTC
cdr3_aa: CASSLEPGNYGYTF

d_call: -
clone_size: few
cdr3_length: 10
v_call: TRBV29-1
j_call: TRBJ1-1
cdr3_nt: TGCAGCGTTGTTGGGGGCGAAGCTTTCTTT
cdr3_aa: CSVVGGEAFF

d_call: TRBD2
clone_size: -
cdr3_length: 15
v_call: TRBV7-3
j_call: TRBJ2-1
cdr3_nt: TGTGCCAGCAGCACGACTAGCGGAACCTACAATGAGCAGTTCTTC
cdr3_aa: CASSTTSGTYNEQFF

d_call: -
clone_size: -
cdr3_length: 15
v_call: TRBV7-7
j_call: TRBJ2-7
cdr3_nt: TGTGCTAGCAGCTGGGTAATGGACGACCTAGGAGAGCAGTACTTC
cdr3_aa: CASSWVMDDLGEQYF

d_call: TRBD2
clone_size: -
cdr3_length: 17
v_call: TRBV29-1
j_call: TRBJ2-7
cdr3_nt: TGCAGCGTTGCCGGGACTAGCGGGAGCAGGGTAGTCAACGAGCAGTACTTC
cdr3_aa: CSVAGTSGSRVVNEQYF

d_call: -
clone_size: -
cdr3_length: 14
v_call: TRBV29-1
j_call: TRBJ2-3
cdr3_nt: TGCAGCGTTGATGGGAGTTTAAATCGAGATACGCAGTATTTT
cdr3_aa: CSVDGSLNRDTQYF

d_call: -
clone_size: -
cdr3_length: 18
v_call: TRBV7-2
j_call: TRBJ1-5
cdr3_nt: TGTGCCAGCAGCTTAGCGGGATGGGGGCAGGTAGGCAATCAGCCCCAGCATTTT
cdr3_aa: CASSLAGWGQVGNQPQHF

d_call: -
clone_size: many
cdr3_length: 15
v_call: TRBV7-2
j_call: TRBJ1-6
cdr3_nt: TGTGCCAGCAGCTTAGGGCCGTGGGATAATTCACCCCTCCACTTT
cdr3_aa: CASSLGPWDNSPLHF

d_call: TRBD2
clone_size: many
cdr3_length: 16
v_call: TRBV12-3/TRBV12-4
j_call: TRBJ2-1
cdr3_nt: TGTGCCAGCAGTTTGGGAGGGACTAGCTCCTACAATGAGCAGTTCTTC
cdr3_aa: CASSLGGTSSYNEQFF

d_call: TRBD1
clone_size: many
cdr3_length: 13
v_call: TRBV6-5
j_call: TRBJ2-7
cdr3_nt: TGTGCCAGCAGCCTCAACAGGGGCTACGAGCAGTACTTC
cdr3_aa: CASSLNRGYEQYF

d_call: -
clone_size: -
cdr3_length: 16
v_call: TRBV24-1
j_call: TRBJ2-2
cdr3_nt: TGTGCCACCAGTGATTTAATAAGGGGGAACACCGGGGAGCTGTTTTTT
cdr3_aa: CATSDLIRGNTGELFF

d_call: -
clone_size: many
cdr3_length: 16
v_call: TRBV28
j_call: TRBJ2-1
cdr3_nt: TGTGCCAGCGGCTGGGTCCGAAGAGGGGCCTACAATGAGCAGTTCTTC
cdr3_aa: CASGWVRRGAYNEQFF

d_call: -
clone_size: -
cdr3_length: 14
v_call: TRBV27
j_call: TRBJ2-1
cdr3_nt: TGTGCCAGCAGTTTATCGGGGGGCACCAATGAGCAGTTCTTC
cdr3_aa: CASSLSGGTNEQFF

d_call: TRBD2
clone_size: few
cdr3_length: 15
v_call: TRBV2
j_call: TRBJ2-3
cdr3_nt: TGTGCCAGCAGTGAGGCGGGAGGCCCGGGGCGTACGCAGTATTTT
cdr3_aa: CASSEAGGPGRTQYF

d_call: TRBD2
clone_size: few
cdr3_length: 15
v_call: TRBV20-1
j_call: TRBJ2-1
cdr3_nt: TGCAGTGCTAGATGGGGGCTAGCGGGAGCTGATGAGCAGTTCTTC
cdr3_aa: CSARWGLAGADEQFF

d_call: -
clone_size: many
cdr3_length: 15
v_call: TRBV7-8
j_call: TRBJ2-7
cdr3_nt: TGTGCCAGCAGCCAGGATCGGAAATCGGCCTACGAGCAGTACTTC
cdr3_aa: CASSQDRKSAYEQYF

d_call: -
clone_size: few
cdr3_length: 13
v_call: TRBV24-1
j_call: TRBJ2-1
cdr3_nt: TGTGCCACCAGTGATGTAGCCTGGAATGAGCAGTTCTTC
cdr3_aa: CATSDVAWNEQFF

d_call: -
clone_size: -
cdr3_length: 14
v_call: TRBV5-1
j_call: TRBJ2-7
cdr3_nt: TGCGCCAGCAGCTTGAGCCAAGGGGCAGGCGAGCAGTACTTC
cdr3_aa: CASSLSQGAGEQYF

d_call: -
clone_size: -
cdr3_length: 11
v_call: TRBV28
j_call: TRBJ2-3
cdr3_nt: TGTGCCAGCAGCGCCTCGGATACGCAGTATTTT
cdr3_aa: CASSASDTQYF

d_call: -
clone_size: many
cdr3_length: 14
v_call: TRBV20-1
j_call: TRBJ2-7
cdr3_nt: TGCAGTGCTAGAGAGGCTACCAGGTTGGACGAGCAGTACTTC
cdr3_aa: CSAREATRLDEQYF

d_call: TRBD1
clone_size: few
cdr3_length: 18
v_call: TRBV11-2
j_call: TRBJ2-2
cdr3_nt: TGTGCCAGCAGTCCCGGGACAGGGAGAAGCGCGAACACCGGGGAGCTGTTTTTT
cdr3_aa: CASSPGTGRSANTGELFF

d_call: -
clone_size: many
cdr3_length: 12
v_call: TRBV29-1
j_call: TRBJ2-3
cdr3_nt: TGCAGCGCGGCGACTAGCACAGATACGCAGTATTTT
cdr3_aa: CSAATSTDTQYF

d_call: -
clone_size: -
cdr3_length: 13
v_call: TRBV29-1
j_call: TRBJ2-7
cdr3_nt: TGCAGCGTTGAAGCGAAGGGCACCTACGAGCAGTACTTC
cdr3_aa: CSVEAKGTYEQYF

d_call: -
clone_size: many
cdr3_length: 13
v_call: TRBV6-2/TRBV6-3
j_call: TRBJ2-7
cdr3_nt: TGTGCCAGCAGGACGGTCTTCTCCTACGAGCAGTACTTC
cdr3_aa: CASRTVFSYEQYF

d_call: TRBD1
clone_size: few
cdr3_length: 14
v_call: TRBV14
j_call: TRBJ2-1
cdr3_nt: TGTGCCAGCAGCCAAGACTGGGACAGCAATGAGCAGTTCTTC
cdr3_aa: CASSQDWDSNEQFF

d_call: -
clone_size: -
cdr3_length: 13
v_call: TRBV20-1
j_call: TRBJ2-7
cdr3_nt: TGCAGTGCTAGGAAGGTAGGGTACTACGAGCAGTACTTC
cdr3_aa: CSARKVGYYEQYF

d_call: -
clone_size: many
cdr3_length: 15
v_call: TRBV4-3
j_call: TRBJ2-3
cdr3_nt: TGCGCCAGCAGCCAAGATGCCTCTTACACAGATACGCAGTATTTT
cdr3_aa: CASSQDASYTDTQYF

d_call: TRBD2
clone_size: few
cdr3_length: 15
v_call: TRBV24-1
j_call: TRBJ2-3
cdr3_nt: TGTGCCACCAGTGATCTGGGACCCGGGACTAGCGGGCAGTATTTT
cdr3_aa: CATSDLGPGTSGQYF

d_call: -
clone_size: many
cdr3_length: 16
v_call: TRBV3-1
j_call: TRBJ1-6
cdr3_nt: TGTGCCAGCAGCCAAGTCTCATGGGCAGGGAGTTCACCCCTCCACTTT
cdr3_aa: CASSQVSWAGSSPLHF

d_call: TRBD2
clone_size: few
cdr3_length: 15
v_call: TRBV15
j_call: TRBJ2-1
cdr3_nt: TGTGCCACCAGCAGAGGACTAGCGGGAAGGGATGAGCAGTTCTTC
cdr3_aa: CATSRGLAGRDEQFF